This paragraph covers one TCR beta chain sequence. Libraries were prepared by immunoSEQ multiplex PCR; TCRdb keeps only in-frame clonotypes and omits some of them. The profile shows some 60,000 clones, 70% to 90% of them singletons. The sample is drawn from a study of OX40 agonist ivuxolimab in advanced cancers. CDR3 size: 13 residues. V dropped 0 bases and J dropped 7 bases, with 7 bases sitting between them. Germline V gives CDR1 MNHEY, CDR2 SVGAGI. The source is an adult with an advanced solid tumor such as melanoma, head and neck, liver or kidney cancer. Sequences were derived from CD4+ or CD8+ T cells sorted from blood, sampled in a trial of the OX40 agonist ivuxolimab. V is TRBV6-5 and J is TRBJ1-5, with D hard to call. The CDR3 is CASSYSRSQPQHF. DNA of the CDR3: TGTGCCAGCAGTTACTCGAGGTCACAGCCCCAGCATTTT.